The next 21 T cell receptor beta chains were all read from a single sample in a study of T cells in Graves' hyperthyroidism and ophthalmopathy. RNA transcripts yielded amplified TCR beta CDR3 regions. TCR CDR3 regions were first amplified by RT-PCR with HTBI primers. TCRdb processed the multiplex PCR reads anew with MiXCR; each CDR3 protein has one entry. The data show about 720,000 distinct CDR3 sequences, roughly a sixth seen once. Sequenced sample: blood. The receptors were gathered from a woman aged 45-60 years with Graves' hyperthyroidism that later progressed to Graves' ophthalmopathy.

The chain has TRBV20-1 and TRBJ1-3; D unclear. V gave up 1 base and J gave up 0 bases, with 7 bases separating them. In germline, CDR1 is DFQATT, CDR2 SNEGSKA (reference sequence). The CDR3 runs to 14 residues. CDR3 bases: TGCAGTGCTAGAGTCCAGATCTCTGGAAACACCATATATTTT. It translates to CSARVQISGNTIYF.

The V and J genes are TRBV5-4 and TRBJ2-5, with TRBD1 matching 7 bases. There are 13 residues in the CDR3. V was pared by 3 bases and J by 5 bases, with 4 bases of the junction left unmatched. Germline assignment: CDR1 SGHNT and CDR2 YYREEE (reference sequence). The CDR3 spells CASSSTGLETQYF. The CDR3 bases are TGTGCCAGCAGCTCGACAGGGTTGGAGACCCAGTACTTC.

This clonotype has a handful of counts. CDR3 residues: CSVEDLDSLVENIQYF. CDR3 DNA: TGCAGCGTTGAAGATCTCGACAGTCTAGTAGAAAACATTCAGTACTTC. This rearrangement joins TRBV29-1 to TRBJ2-4, with D tentatively TRBD1 (5 bases). The CDR3 sequence is 16 residues long. Trimming cost V 0 bases and J 5 bases, with 17 bases left between them. Germline-derived CDR1 and CDR2 are SQVTM and ANQGSEA.

The J gene is TRBJ1-1, the V gene TRBV24-1; D is perhaps TRBD1 (5 bases). V lost 8 bases and J 1 base, leaving 13 bases between the germline ends. The CDR3 runs to 14 residues. CDR1 KGHDR and CDR2 SFDVKD come from the germline V gene. CDR3 loop: CATTPPGQNTEAFF. For the CDR3, the DNA is TGTGCCACCACCCCCCCGGGGCAGAACACTGAAGCTTTCTTT.

This chain uses TRBV6-2 or TRBV6-3 with TRBJ1-6; possible D gene TRBD1, 5 bases. V lost 6 bases and J 7 bases, leaving 13 bases between the germline ends. CDR1 is MNHEY and CDR2 is SVGEGT in the germline V gene. CDR3 length equals 14 residues. CDR3 DNA sequence: TGTGCCAGCAGCCCCAGGGATCTAAATTCACCCCTCCACTTT. Translating it yields CASSPRDLNSPLHF.

At least ten counts were recorded for this clonotype. The gene calls are TRBV2 and TRBJ1-1; D remains ambiguous. Germline assignment: CDR1 SNHLY and CDR2 FYNNEI. Trimming stripped 2 bases from V and 0 bases from J, with 4 bases between. This CDR3 contains 13 residues. CDR3 bases: TGTGCCAGCAGTGAACTGTTGAACACTGAAGCTTTCTTT. Translation gives CASSELLNTEAFF. The whole variable domain, remainder taken from reference TRBV2 and TRBJ1-1, is EPEVTQTPSHQVTQMGQEVILRCVPISNHLYFYWYRQILGQKVEFLVSFYNNEISEKSEIFDDQFSVERPDGSNFTLKIRSTKLEDSAMYFCASSELLNTEAFFGQGTRLTVV.

This clonotype was detected many times. The chain uses TRBV5-1 and TRBJ1-1, with 7 bases matching TRBD1. The CDR3 is 16 amino acids. In germline, CDR1 is SGHRS, CDR2 YFSETQ. V trimming: 4 bases; J trimming: 0 bases; junction bases outside the gene matches: 9. The CDR3 loop reads CASSPTRGQLNTEAFF. The CDR3 bases are TGCGCCAGCAGCCCCACGAGGGGACAGCTGAACACTGAAGCTTTCTTT.

The chain combines TRBV7-9 with TRBJ2-1, with 13 bases identical to TRBD2. The V segment lost 5 bases and the J segment 9 bases; nucleotides outside the gene matches: 4. This CDR3 is 14 amino acids long. The V gene's germline CDR1 is SEHNR and CDR2 FQNEAQ (reference sequence). The CDR3 sequence is CASSTSGGAGEQFF. The CDR3 DNA sequence: TGTGCCAGCAGCACTAGCGGGGGGGCCGGTGAGCAGTTCTTC.

This clonotype has a count of ten or more. The chain has TRBV30 and TRBJ1-1; D perhaps matches TRBD1 (6 bases). The CDR3 is made up of 17 amino acids. Germline V gene data show CDR1 as GTSNPN and CDR2 as SVGIG (reference sequence). V lost 1 base, J lost 3 bases, and 21 bases lay in between. CDR3 nucleotides: TGTGCCTGGAGTGACTCCCCGACAGGAGTAGAGGACACTGAAGCTTTCTTT. Its protein is CAWSDSPTGVEDTEAFF.

For this clonotype: A clone one base away is much larger, so this may be a read error. This rearrangement joins TRBV7-6 to TRBJ1-4, with 11 bases identical to TRBD1. The CDR3 sequence is 15 residues long. The germline CDR1 and CDR2 sequences are SGHVS and FNYEAQ. CDR3 sequence: CASSRQGQGDERLFF. CDR3 in DNA: TGTGCCAGCAGCCGTCAGGGACAGGGGGATGAAAGACTGTTTTTT.

This clonotype was observed at least ten times. The genes are TRBV18 and TRBJ2-7, with a tentative D call TRBD1 (5 bases). V gave up 2 bases and J gave up 6 bases, with 11 bases separating them. Germline V gives CDR1 KGHSH, CDR2 LQKENI. The CDR3 is made up of 13 amino acids. The CDR3 DNA reads as TGTGCCAGCTCACCAAGGCAGGGATTCGAGCAGTACTTC. This sequence encodes CASSPRQGFEQYF.

This clonotype was observed a handful of times. The CDR3 DNA reads TGTGCCAGTAGAACCTCTAAGGGCAGTAACACCGGGGAGCTGTTTTTT. It is translated as CASRTSKGSNTGELFF. The chain employs TRBV19 and TRBJ2-2; no clear D gene. The CDR3 is made up of 16 amino acids. V lost 6 bases, J lost 2 bases, and 16 bases lay in between. Germline V CDR1 and CDR2: LNHDA, SQIVND (reference sequence).

This clonotype was picked up a small number of times. The chain employs TRBV29-1 and TRBJ2-7; D is uncertain. Germline V gene sequence: CDR1 SQVTM, CDR2 ANQGSEA. The CDR3 runs 12 residues. V was cut by 1 base and J by 4 bases, with 8 bases left in between. CDR3 DNA sequence: TGCAGCGTTGAAGGGTTAGGGTACGAGCAGTACTTC. Translated, it gives CSVEGLGYEQYF.

This clonotype was detected a few times. This chain uses TRBV30 with TRBJ2-5; TRBD2 matches 16 bases. CDR1 and CDR2 from the germline V gene are GTSNPN and SVGIG (reference sequence). CDR3 size: 17 residues. J lost 5 bases, V lost 0 bases, and 6 bases had no gene match. The CDR3 region is CAWSVGTSGGARETQYF. The CDR3 nucleotides read TGTGCCTGGAGTGTAGGGACTAGCGGGGGGGCGAGGGAGACCCAGTACTTC.

This clonotype was picked up many times. The chain combines TRBV20-1 with TRBJ2-5; 9 bases line up with TRBD1. V lost 1 base to trimming and J lost 2 bases; unmatched junction nucleotides: 8. Germline V lookup: CDR1 DFQATT, CDR2 SNEGSKA (reference sequence). The CDR3 loop spans 16 amino acids. CDR3 amino acids: CSARGGGQGYQETQYF. The CDR3 coding sequence is TGCAGTGCTAGAGGTGGTGGACAGGGGTATCAAGAGACCCAGTACTTC.

The chain joins TRBV12-3 or TRBV12-4 to TRBJ2-5; no clear D gene. The CDR3 runs to 15 residues. With 1 base removed from V and 2 bases from J, the gap between germline ends came to 11 bases. CDR3 sequence reads: CASSLDLYGQETQYF. CDR3 coding DNA: TGTGCCAGCAGTTTAGATTTGTATGGGCAAGAGACCCAGTACTTC.

This clonotype has a count of ten or more. This rearrangement joins TRBV6-1 to TRBJ1-5; 7 bases line up with TRBD1. The CDR3 covers 17 residues. After removal of 5 bases from V and 3 bases from J, the junction contained 13 bases not matched to a gene. The germline V gene has CDR1 MNHNS and CDR2 SASEGT. CDR3 protein: CASSFRAGTANNQPQHF. The CDR3 nucleotides read TGTGCCAGCAGTTTTCGAGCCGGGACAGCAAACAATCAGCCCCAGCATTTT.

A few counts support this clonotype. The rearrangement joins TRBV7-9 to TRBJ2-3, with no clear D. The CDR3 extends over 13 amino acids. Germline V gene data show CDR1 as SEHNR and CDR2 as FQNEAQ (reference sequence). Trimming took 5 bases from V and 2 from J, leaving 8 bases between them. The CDR3 sequence: CASSPIYTDTQYF. Here the CDR3 DNA reads TGTGCCAGCAGCCCGATATACACAGATACGCAGTATTTT.

This clonotype appeared a few times. V is TRBV5-4 and J is TRBJ1-2, with 9 bases lining up with TRBD1. The CDR3 runs to 16 residues. Germline lookup yields CDR1 SGHNT and CDR2 YYREEE (reference sequence). V was pared by 2 bases and J by 2 bases, with 7 bases of the junction left unmatched. The CDR3 region is CASSLYPGQGNYGYTF. For the CDR3, the DNA is TGTGCCAGCAGCTTATACCCGGGACAGGGCAACTATGGCTACACCTTC.

The table lists this clonotype with many counts. The genes are TRBV3-1 and TRBJ1-4; D unclear. CDR1 and CDR2 from the germline V gene are LGHDT and YNNKEL (reference sequence). Trimming removed 1 base from V and 7 bases from J, with 1 base in between. This CDR3 is built from 11 residues. CDR3: CASSQVEKLFF. For the CDR3, the DNA is TGTGCCAGCAGCCAAGTTGAAAAACTGTTTTTT.

This clonotype was picked up many times. The rearrangement joins TRBV9 to TRBJ1-1, with a weak D call TRBD1 (5 bases). The germline gives CDR1 SGDLS, CDR2 YYNGEE. The CDR3 consists of 13 residues. The V and J ends lost 0 bases and 5 bases respectively, with 8 bases between them. The CDR3 protein is CASSVAWGTEAFF. The CDR3 DNA reads as TGTGCCAGCAGCGTAGCTTGGGGGACTGAAGCTTTCTTT.